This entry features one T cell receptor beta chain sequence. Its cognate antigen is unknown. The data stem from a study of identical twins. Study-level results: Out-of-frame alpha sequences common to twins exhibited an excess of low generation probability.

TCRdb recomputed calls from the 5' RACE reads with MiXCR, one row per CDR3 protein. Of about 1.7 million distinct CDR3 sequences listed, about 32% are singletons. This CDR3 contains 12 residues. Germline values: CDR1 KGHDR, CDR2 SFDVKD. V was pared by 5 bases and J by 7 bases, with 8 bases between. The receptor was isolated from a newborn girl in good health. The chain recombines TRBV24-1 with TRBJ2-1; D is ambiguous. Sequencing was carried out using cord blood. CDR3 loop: CATSGSVNEQFF. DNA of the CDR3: TGTGCCACCAGTGGTTCTGTTAATGAGCAGTTCTTC.